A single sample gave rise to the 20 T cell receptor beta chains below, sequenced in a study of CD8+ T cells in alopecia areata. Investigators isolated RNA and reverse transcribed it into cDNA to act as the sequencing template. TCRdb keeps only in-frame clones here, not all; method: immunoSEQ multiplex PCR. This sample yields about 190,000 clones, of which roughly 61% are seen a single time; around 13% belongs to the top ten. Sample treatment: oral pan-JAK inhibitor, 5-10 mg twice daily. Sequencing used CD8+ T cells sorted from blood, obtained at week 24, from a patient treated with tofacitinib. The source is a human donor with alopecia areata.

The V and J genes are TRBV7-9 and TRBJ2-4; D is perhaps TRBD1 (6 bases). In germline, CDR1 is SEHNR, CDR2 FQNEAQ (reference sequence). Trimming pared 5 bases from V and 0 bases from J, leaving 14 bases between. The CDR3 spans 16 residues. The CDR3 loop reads CASSHRDTEAKNIQYF. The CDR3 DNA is TGTGCCAGCAGCCACCGGGACACCGAAGCCAAAAACATTCAGTACTTC.

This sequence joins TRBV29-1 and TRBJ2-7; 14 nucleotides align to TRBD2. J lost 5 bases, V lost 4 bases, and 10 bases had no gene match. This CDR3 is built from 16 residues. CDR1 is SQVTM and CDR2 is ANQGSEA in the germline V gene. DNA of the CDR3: TGCAGCGTTGGGACTAGCGGGGGGTCCATTTTGGACGAGCAGTACTTC. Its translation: CSVGTSGGSILDEQYF.

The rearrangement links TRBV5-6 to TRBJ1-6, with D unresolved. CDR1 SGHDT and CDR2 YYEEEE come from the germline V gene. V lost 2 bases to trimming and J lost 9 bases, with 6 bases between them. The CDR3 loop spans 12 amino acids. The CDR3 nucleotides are TGTGCCAGCAGCTTAGGTCTTTCACCCCTCCACTTT. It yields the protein CASSLGLSPLHF.

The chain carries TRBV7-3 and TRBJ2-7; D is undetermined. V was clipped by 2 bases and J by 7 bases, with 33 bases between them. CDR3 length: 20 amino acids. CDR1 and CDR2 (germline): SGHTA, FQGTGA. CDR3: CASSLFEGQPLATVSAEQYF. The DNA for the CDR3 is TGTGCCAGCAGCTTATTCGAAGGTCAGCCCTTAGCTACGGTGTCGGCTGAGCAGTACTTC.

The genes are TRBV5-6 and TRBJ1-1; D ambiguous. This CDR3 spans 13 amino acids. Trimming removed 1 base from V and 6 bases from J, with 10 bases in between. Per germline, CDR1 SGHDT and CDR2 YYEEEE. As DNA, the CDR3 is TGTGCCAGCAGCTTGTCGGGTTATCCTGAAGCTTTCTTT. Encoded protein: CASSLSGYPEAFF.

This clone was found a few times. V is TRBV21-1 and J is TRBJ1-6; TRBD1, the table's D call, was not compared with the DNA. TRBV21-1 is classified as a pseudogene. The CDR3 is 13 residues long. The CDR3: CASSKGTRFTLHF. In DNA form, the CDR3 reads TGTGCCAGCAGCAAAGGGACACGGTTCACCCTCCACTTT.

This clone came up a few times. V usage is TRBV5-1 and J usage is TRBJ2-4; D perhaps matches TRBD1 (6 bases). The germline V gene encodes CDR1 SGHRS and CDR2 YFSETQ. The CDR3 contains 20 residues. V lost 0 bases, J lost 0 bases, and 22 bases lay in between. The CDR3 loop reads CASSLAFETGTRLAKNIQYF. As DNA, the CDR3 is TGCGCCAGCAGCTTGGCGTTCGAAACCGGGACACGACTAGCCAAAAACATTCAGTACTTC.

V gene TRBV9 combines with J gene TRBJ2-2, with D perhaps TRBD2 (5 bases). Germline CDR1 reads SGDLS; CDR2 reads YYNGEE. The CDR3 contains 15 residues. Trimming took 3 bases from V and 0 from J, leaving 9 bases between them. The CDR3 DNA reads TGTGCCAGCAGCGGGAGCGGCACGAACACCGGGGAGCTGTTTTTT. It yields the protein CASSGSGTNTGELFF. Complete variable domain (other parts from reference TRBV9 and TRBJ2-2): DSGVTQTPKHLITATGQRVTLRCSPRSGDLSVYWYQQSLDQGLQFLIQYYNGEERAKGNILERFSAQQFPDLHSELNLSSLELGDSALYFCASSGSGTNTGELFFGEGSRLTVL.

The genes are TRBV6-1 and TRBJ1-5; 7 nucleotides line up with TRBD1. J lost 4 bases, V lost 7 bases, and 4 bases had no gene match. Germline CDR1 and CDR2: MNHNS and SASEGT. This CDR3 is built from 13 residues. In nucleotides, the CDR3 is TGTGCCAGCATACAACAGGGGAATCAGCCCCAGCATTTT. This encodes CASIQQGNQPQHF.

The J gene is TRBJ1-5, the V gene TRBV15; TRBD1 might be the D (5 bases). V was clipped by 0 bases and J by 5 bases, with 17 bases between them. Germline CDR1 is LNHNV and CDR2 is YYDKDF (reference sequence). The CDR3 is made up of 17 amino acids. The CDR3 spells CATSRDRGSGSYQPQHF. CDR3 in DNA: TGTGCCACCAGCAGAGATAGGGGCAGCGGTTCTTATCAGCCCCAGCATTTT.

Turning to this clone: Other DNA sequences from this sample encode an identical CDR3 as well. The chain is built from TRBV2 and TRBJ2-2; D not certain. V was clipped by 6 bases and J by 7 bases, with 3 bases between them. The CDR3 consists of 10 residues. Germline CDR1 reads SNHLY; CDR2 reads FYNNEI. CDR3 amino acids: CASRGGELFF. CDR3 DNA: TGTGCCAGCAGGGGCGGGGAGCTGTTTTTT.

CDR3 sequence: CASSLGPGKNEQFF. The CDR3 bases are TGTGCCAGCAGCTTGGGTCCCGGGAAGAATGAGCAGTTCTTC. The V call is TRBV5-6, the J call TRBJ2-1, with D possibly matching TRBD2 (5 bases). The V gene's germline CDR1 is SGHDT and CDR2 YYEEEE. The CDR3 length is 14 residues. The germline V and J ends were trimmed by 0 bases and 7 bases, with 11 bases remaining between them.

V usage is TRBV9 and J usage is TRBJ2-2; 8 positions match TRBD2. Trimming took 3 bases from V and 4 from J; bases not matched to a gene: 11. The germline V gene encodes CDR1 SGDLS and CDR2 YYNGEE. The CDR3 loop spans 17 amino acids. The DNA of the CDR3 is TGTGCCAGCAGCGCAAGCACTAGCGGACGGAGCACCGGGGAGCTGTTTTTT. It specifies CASSASTSGRSTGELFF.

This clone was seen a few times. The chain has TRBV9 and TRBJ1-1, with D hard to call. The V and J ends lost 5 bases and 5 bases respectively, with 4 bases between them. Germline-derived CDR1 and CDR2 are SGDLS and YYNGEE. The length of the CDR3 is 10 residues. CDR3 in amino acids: CASRGTEAFF. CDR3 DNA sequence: TGTGCCAGCAGGGGGACTGAAGCTTTCTTT. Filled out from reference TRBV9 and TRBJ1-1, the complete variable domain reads DSGVTQTPKHLITATGQRVTLRCSPRSGDLSVYWYQQSLDQGLQFLIQYYNGEERAKGNILERFSAQQFPDLHSELNLSSLELGDSALYFCASRGTEAFFGQGTRLTVV.

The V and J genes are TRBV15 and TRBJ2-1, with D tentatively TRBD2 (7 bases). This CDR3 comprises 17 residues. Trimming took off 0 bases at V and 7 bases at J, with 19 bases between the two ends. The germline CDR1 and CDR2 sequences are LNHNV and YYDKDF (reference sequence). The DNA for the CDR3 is TGTGCCACCAGCAGAGAGCGAGGGGGGGGACCCGGAAATGAGCAGTTCTTC. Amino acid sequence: CATSRERGGGPGNEQFF.

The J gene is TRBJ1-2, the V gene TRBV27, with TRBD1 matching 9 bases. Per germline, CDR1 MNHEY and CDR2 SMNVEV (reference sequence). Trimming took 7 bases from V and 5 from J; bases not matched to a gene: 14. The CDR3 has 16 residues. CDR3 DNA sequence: TGTGCCAGCACGAAACTGAGGCACAGGGGGCGTTATGGCTACACCTTC. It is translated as CASTKLRHRGRYGYTF.

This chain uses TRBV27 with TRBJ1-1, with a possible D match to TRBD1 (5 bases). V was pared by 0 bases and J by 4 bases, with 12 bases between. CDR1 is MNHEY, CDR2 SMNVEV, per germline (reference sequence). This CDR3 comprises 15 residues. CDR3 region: CASSLSPGGTTEAFF. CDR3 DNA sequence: TGTGCCAGCAGTTTATCCCCCGGGGGGACCACTGAAGCTTTCTTT.

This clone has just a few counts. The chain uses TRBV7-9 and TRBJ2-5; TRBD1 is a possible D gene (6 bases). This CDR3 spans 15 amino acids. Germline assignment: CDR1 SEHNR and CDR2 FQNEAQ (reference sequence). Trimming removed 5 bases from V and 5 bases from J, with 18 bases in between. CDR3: CASSISDSRGETQYF. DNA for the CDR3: TGTGCCAGCAGCATATCGGACTCAAGGGGGGAGACCCAGTACTTC.

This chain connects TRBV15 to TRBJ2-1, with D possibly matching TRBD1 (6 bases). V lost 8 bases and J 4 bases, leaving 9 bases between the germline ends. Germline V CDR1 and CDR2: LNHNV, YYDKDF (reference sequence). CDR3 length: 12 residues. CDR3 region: CATEDSYNEQFF. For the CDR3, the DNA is TGTGCCACCGAGGACAGTTACAATGAGCAGTTCTTC.

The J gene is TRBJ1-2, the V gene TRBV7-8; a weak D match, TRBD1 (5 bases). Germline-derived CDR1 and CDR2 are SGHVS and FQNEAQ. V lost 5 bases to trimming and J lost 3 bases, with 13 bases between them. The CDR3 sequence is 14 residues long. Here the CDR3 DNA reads TGTGCCAGCAGCCCGGACATTTCATACTATGGCTACACCTTC. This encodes CASSPDISYYGYTF.